This record concerns one TCR beta chain sequence. What it binds is unknown. Over several immunoSEQ plates, each subset's genomic DNA was distributed in even portions. Profiling relied on immunoSEQ multiplex PCR, and the TCRdb table lists in-frame clones only, not all of them. The sample yields about 2.4 million clones, 90% to 95% seen once. The CDR3 is 17 residues long. Germline assignment: CDR1 ENHRY and CDR2 SYGVKD. V shed 5 bases, J shed 4 bases, and the junction held 13 bases outside the gene matches. This specimen belongs to a study of shared clonotypes between healthy human individuals. As for the study in general: Donors consisted of two women and three men between 18 and 49.

Whole-study results and caveats: Shared clonotypes: roughly 4.7% naive CD4, about 3.5% naive CD8, 2.3% memory CD4, 0.4% to 0.5% memory CD8. Despite large depth, rarefaction showed incomplete sorted-subset sequencing.

The chain uses TRBV10-3 and TRBJ2-5; 10 nucleotides line up with TRBD2. The origin of this receptor is a man aged 18-30 years in good health. The sequencing input was naive CD4+ T cells sorted from blood. Subset described: CD45RA+ positively selected. The CDR3 reads CAISPDSSGSLGETQYF. The CDR3 nucleotides read TGTGCCATCAGTCCGGATTCTAGCGGGAGCTTGGGAGAGACCCAGTACTTC.